The 10 T cell receptor beta chains listed next were all sequenced from one sample in a study of cytomegalovirus exposure and HLA in healthy donors. TCRdb keeps only in-frame clones here, not all; method: immunoSEQ multiplex PCR. The sample gives hundreds of thousands of clones, around four fifths of which show up once; about 14% is in the top ten. The sequenced material came from PBMCs. Source of these receptors: a woman between 25 and 40 years old in good health and CMV-seropositive.

This rearrangement joins TRBV5-1 to TRBJ1-2; weak D call: TRBD1 (6 bases). From germline, CDR1 is SGHRS and CDR2 YFSETQ. This CDR3 is 16 amino acids long. V was shortened by 0 bases and J by 1 base, with 13 bases between the two germline ends. Here the CDR3 DNA reads TGCGCCAGCAGCTTGGAAGGCGGGGGGCGTAACTATGGCTACACCTTC. The encoded protein is CASSLEGGGRNYGYTF. Based on the CDR3 plus reference TRBV5-1 and TRBJ1-2, the full variable domain is KAGVTQTPRYLIKTRGQQVTLSCSPISGHRSVSWYQQTPGQGLQFLFEYFSETQRNKGNFPGRFSGRQFSNSRSEMNVSTLELGDSALYLCASSLEGGGRNYGYTFGSGTRLTVV.

The chain links TRBV30 to TRBJ2-1, with D perhaps TRBD2 (6 bases). Germline CDR1 is GTSNPN and CDR2 is SVGIG (reference sequence). Trimming left V 2 bases short and J 3 bases short, with 11 bases between. The CDR3 loop spans 14 amino acids. DNA of the CDR3: TGTGCCTGGAGTTTCGGGGGAAGCTACAATGAGCAGTTCTTC. This gives the protein CAWSFGGSYNEQFF.

This clone was detected only once. Relative to the germline gene, one junction end is altered; a read error may explain this. The chain combines TRBV30 with TRBJ1-1; D is unresolved. The germline V gene encodes CDR1 GTSNPN and CDR2 SVGIG (reference sequence). The CDR3 spans 12 residues. The CDR3 spells CAWRVGSTEAFF. Here the CDR3 DNA reads TGTGCCTGGAGGGTCGGATCCACTGAAGCGTTCTTT.

The chain carries TRBV5-8 and TRBJ1-2, with no clear D. CDR1 is SGHTS, CDR2 YDEGEE, per germline. Deletions cut 1 base from V and 5 bases from J, with 9 bases between. The CDR3 loop spans 13 amino acids. Here the CDR3 reads CASSLRGPYGYTF. The CDR3 DNA sequence: TGTGCCAGCAGCTTGCGGGGTCCTTATGGCTACACCTTC.

J is TRBJ2-7 and V is TRBV30; 7 bases fit TRBD1. The V segment lost 4 bases and the J segment 4 bases; nucleotides outside the gene matches: 10. The germline gives CDR1 GTSNPN, CDR2 SVGIG (reference sequence). The CDR3 spans 14 residues. Here the CDR3 reads CAWTHGTDPYEQYF. CDR3 sequence (DNA): TGTGCCTGGACCCACGGGACAGATCCGTACGAGCAGTACTTC.

The V and J genes are TRBV7-2 and TRBJ1-4, with TRBD1 matching over 7 bases. Germline-derived CDR1 and CDR2 are SGHTA and FQGNSA. V gave up 5 bases and J gave up 1 base; unmatched junction bases: 4. The CDR3 runs 15 residues. The DNA of the CDR3 is TGTGCCAGCAGCGCCAGACAGGGAACTAATGAAAAACTGTTTTTT. Translating gives CASSARQGTNEKLFF.

V usage is TRBV10-3 and J usage is TRBJ2-3; D is uncertain. The CDR3 covers 16 residues. Trimming shortened V by 4 bases and J by 0 bases, and 14 bases separated the two germline ends. Germline assignment: CDR1 ENHRY and CDR2 SYGVKD. The CDR3 spells CAISVTRTGSTDTQYF. The DNA for the CDR3 is TGTGCCATCAGTGTCACAAGGACGGGTAGCACAGATACGCAGTATTTT.

The J gene is TRBJ1-1, the V gene TRBV6-1; D gene ambiguous. V was clipped by 3 bases and J by 0 bases, with 5 bases between them. Germline CDR1 reads MNHNS; CDR2 reads SASEGT. The CDR3 consists of 13 residues. The CDR3 here is CASSEEMNTEAFF. The DNA of the CDR3 is TGTGCCAGCAGTGAGGAAATGAACACTGAAGCTTTCTTT.

The genes are TRBV27 and TRBJ2-1; D is unclear. This CDR3 spans 13 amino acids. Germline values: CDR1 MNHEY, CDR2 SMNVEV (reference sequence). The germline V and J ends were trimmed by 9 bases and 7 bases, with 16 bases remaining between them. The CDR3 sequence is CASCQSLGNEQFF. CDR3 nucleotide sequence: TGTGCCAGTTGCCAGAGCCTGGGGAATGAGCAGTTCTTC.

This clone was recorded once. The gene calls are TRBV25-1 and TRBJ2-1; 8 positions agree with TRBD2. The junction had 12 bases not matched to a gene; V was cut back by 3 bases and J by 5 bases. The CDR3 length is 17 residues. The V gene's germline CDR1 is MGHDK and CDR2 SYGVNS. This chain's CDR3 is CASSDLVSSGLHNEQFF. CDR3 bases: TGTGCCAGCAGTGATCTGGTATCTAGCGGGCTACACAATGAGCAGTTCTTC.